One T cell receptor (beta chain) is described in this entry. Donors were drawn from the approximately 120-subject validation cohort, separate from the roughly 700-subject first cohort. The table came from immunoSEQ multiplex PCR; TCRdb's copy has only in-frame clones and leaves some out. The data contain 200,000 to 300,000 clones, around 90% of them singletons. The data derive from a study of cytomegalovirus exposure and HLA in healthy donors. V lost 1 base, J lost 5 bases, and 8 bases stayed unmatched. Germline V gene sequence: CDR1 SGHAT, CDR2 FQNNGV. This CDR3 comprises 16 residues. This chain joins TRBV11-2 and TRBJ2-4; TRBD2 matches 7 bases. Material for sequencing was PBMCs. The receptor was derived from a woman aged 25 to 39 in good health and CMV-seronegative. The CDR3 DNA follows: TGTGCCAGCAGCTTAGGGTCCGCAGGGAGGGAAAACATTCAGTACTTC. It translates to CASSLGSAGRENIQYF. The full variable domain, rest sourced from reference TRBV11-2 and TRBJ2-4, is EAGVAQSPRYKIIEKRQSVAFWCNPISGHATLYWYQQILGQGPKLLIQFQNNGVVDDSQLPKDRFSAERLKGVDSTLKIQPAKLEDSAVYLCASSLGSAGRENIQYFGAGTRLSVL.